This is a list of T cell receptor beta chains from one sample in a study of cytomegalovirus exposure and HLA in healthy donors. The protocol was immunoSEQ multiplex PCR, while the TCRdb copy is restricted to in-frame clones and leaves out a portion. Among a few hundred thousand clones listed, approximately 85% were seen once. What was sequenced was PBMCs. The receptors were gathered from a man between 25 and 39 years old in good health and CMV-seronegative. The CDR3 runs from the conserved cysteine through the conserved F or W. D genes are given only for firm matches. A clone size is listed for some rows: how often the clone was seen (once, few, many), or a class if it is expanded.

TGTGCCAGCAGCCCCCAGGGACAGGGTTCCACCGAGCAGTACTTC | CASSPQGQGSTEQYF | few | TRBJ2-7 | TRBD1 | TRBV7-9
TGTGCCAGCAGCCAACAGGGGTGGAATCAGCCCCAGCATTTT | CASSQQGWNQPQHF | . | TRBJ1-5 | TRBD1 | TRBV7-9
TGTGCCAGCAGCTTATCCCTGCCGGGAGAGACCCAGTACTTC | CASSLSLPGETQYF | . | TRBJ2-5 | . | TRBV11-2
TGTGCCACCAGCAGACGGACAACTGAAGCTTTCTTT | CATSRRTTEAFF | . | TRBJ1-1 | . | TRBV15
TGCGCCAGCAGCCAAGATCGGGGTACAGGAAACACCATATATTTT | CASSQDRGTGNTIYF | . | TRBJ1-3 | . | TRBV4-1
TGTGCCAGCAGCTTGGCTGGCACAGGGGACGCTTTCTTT | CASSLAGTGDAFF | . | TRBJ1-1 | TRBD1 | TRBV5-4
TGTGCCAGTAGCCCCGGGACAGGACCCTACGAGCAGTACTTC | CASSPGTGPYEQYF | . | TRBJ2-7 | TRBD1 | TRBV19
TGTGCCAGCAGTCCCCAGGGGGCGGTGGTGAACTATGGCTACACCTTC | CASSPQGAVVNYGYTF | . | TRBJ1-2 | TRBD1 | TRBV2
TGTGCCAGCAACGAGGGCCTTTACTACGAGCAGTACTTC | CASNEGLYYEQYF | . | TRBJ2-7 | . | TRBV5-6
TGCGCCAGCAGTGACGCGACAGGTTTCACTGAAGCTTTCTTT | CASSDATGFTEAFF | . | TRBJ1-1 | . | TRBV10-2
TGTGCCAGCAGGGCCCCCATCTCTCGAACAGATACGCAGTATTTT | CASRAPISRTDTQYF | . | TRBJ2-3 | . | TRBV6-1
TGTGCCAGCAGTTTAAGGTGGGCAGGATCTGGGGCCAACGTCCTGACTTTC | CASSLRWAGSGANVLTF | . | TRBJ2-6 | . | TRBV27
TGTGCCAGCAGCTACTCAGGGACAGATGAAAAACTGTTTTTT | CASSYSGTDEKLFF | once | TRBJ1-4 | TRBD1 | TRBV13
TGTGCCAGCACCTCACCGGGACAGGAGAACACCGGGGAGCTGTTTTTT | CASTSPGQENTGELFF | . | TRBJ2-2 | TRBD1 | TRBV7-9
TGCGCCAGCAGCCAAGGGCAGGGCGTATCACCCCTCCACTTT | CASSQGQGVSPLHF | . | TRBJ1-6 | . | TRBV4-1
TGTGCCAGCAGCTTGGTCGGGGAAAGTATCAAGCAGTACTTC | CASSLVGESIKQYF | . | TRBJ2-7 | . | TRBV5-6
TGCAGCGCCGGTTCGGGATGGAACTATGGCTACACCTTC | CSAGSGWNYGYTF | . | TRBJ1-2 | . | TRBV29-1
TGTGCCAGCAGCTACCTCAGCAGACAGGGGCGAAACACCATATATTTT | CASSYLSRQGRNTIYF | . | TRBJ1-3 | TRBD1 | TRBV2
TGTGCCACCAGTTTCACCGGGACAGATACGCAGTATTTT | CATSFTGTDTQYF | . | TRBJ2-3 | . | TRBV27
TGCGCCAGCAGCCAAGCAGTGGCGGGGGAGTACAATGAGCAGTTCTTC | CASSQAVAGEYNEQFF | . | TRBJ2-1 | TRBD2 | TRBV4-3
TGTGCCAGCAGCTTAGAGGACAGGGCATTGCAGTACTTC | CASSLEDRALQYF | . | TRBJ2-7 | TRBD1 | TRBV7-6
TGTGCCAGCAGCGTCACTAGCGGGAGAGAGACCCAGTACTTC | CASSVTSGRETQYF | . | TRBJ2-5 | TRBD2 | TRBV11-2
TGTGCCAGTAGAAAGGACAGGGGGCTGTATTCACCCCTCCACTTT | CASRKDRGLYSPLHF | . | TRBJ1-6 | TRBD1 | TRBV19
TGTGCCAGCAGCTTAGCCGGCAAACTAGCGGGGAGCCAGGATACGCAGTATTTT | CASSLAGKLAGSQDTQYF | . | TRBJ2-3 | TRBD2 | TRBV7-2
TGTGCCAGTATGAAGGAGTCGGATACCGGGGAGCTGTTTTTT | CASMKESDTGELFF | . | TRBJ2-2 | . | TRBV19
TGCGCCAGCAGAACGACCGGGAATTCACCCCTCCACTTT | CASRTTGNSPLHF | . | TRBJ1-6 | . | TRBV23-1
TGCGCCAGCAGCCAAGATCGGTGGGGAGAGCGGGCCTACGAGCAGTACTTC | CASSQDRWGERAYEQYF | . | TRBJ2-7 | . | TRBV4-1
TGTGCCAGCTCACCGTCCGGGACACCTCGCAATGAGCAGTTCTTC | CASSPSGTPRNEQFF | once | TRBJ2-1 | . | TRBV18
TGTGCCATAGGGCAAGGTCCAGGGGGCACAGATACGCAGTATTTT | CAIGQGPGGTDTQYF | . | TRBJ2-3 | . | TRBV10-3
TGCGCCAGCAGCCAAGTTCGACTGACGAACACTGAAGCTTTCTTT | CASSQVRLTNTEAFF | . | TRBJ1-1 | . | TRBV4-1
TGTGCCAGCAGGGCTAGTCATATGAACACTGAAGCTTTCTTT | CASRASHMNTEAFF | . | TRBJ1-1 | . | TRBV6-1
TGCGCCAGCAGCCAAGTGATGGGGGCCGCCGGGGAGCTGTTTTTT | CASSQVMGAAGELFF | . | TRBJ2-2 | . | TRBV4-3
TGTGCCAGCAGCTCTAGCCGGCAGGGGAATTCACCCCTCCACTTT | CASSSSRQGNSPLHF | . | TRBJ1-6 | . | TRBV7-2
TGTGCCAGCAGCCAGGGACTAGCGGGAAGTAGCACAGATACGCAGTATTTT | CASSQGLAGSSTDTQYF | once | TRBJ2-3 | TRBD2 | TRBV5-4
TGTGCCAGCAGCTTAGCGGGGACGGGGGTAGGAGGCTACACCTTC | CASSLAGTGVGGYTF | . | TRBJ1-2 | . | TRBV11-2
TGTGCCAGCGTCCGAAACGTACAGGGGAGGAGCAATCAGCCCCAGCATTTT | CASVRNVQGRSNQPQHF | . | TRBJ1-5 | TRBD1 | TRBV9
TGTGCCAGCAGCCTTTCGATTACAGGGGAGGTTGAAGCTTTCTTT | CASSLSITGEVEAFF | once | TRBJ1-1 | TRBD1 | TRBV6-5
TGTGCCAGCAGGCACGATACAGGGTCAGGGAATTCACCCCTCCACTTT | CASRHDTGSGNSPLHF | . | TRBJ1-6 | . | TRBV6-6
TGTGCCACCAGGATACAGGGGGTAAAGGGAAGTGAAGCTTTCTTT | CATRIQGVKGSEAFF | once | TRBJ1-1 | TRBD1 | TRBV6-1